This T cell receptor (beta chain) was identified in a study of metastatic and nonmetastatic thyroid tumors. Across the whole study: The comparison covered peripheral blood and tumor or nodule tissue in malignant and benign thyroid patients.

Ahead of thyroid surgery, no patient had received treatment of any kind. Many counts were recorded for this clone. Its antigen is unknown. General study results and limits: Relative to benign nodules, malignant thyroid tumors were reportedly characterized by significantly elevated TCR beta diversity in blood and tumor.

Germline CDR1 is SGHRS and CDR2 is YFSETQ. This CDR3 contains 15 residues. V gave up 3 bases and J gave up 3 bases, with 13 bases separating them. TCRdb called clones again from the PCR reads with MiXCR. The sample yields about 59,000 clones, about a sixth seen once. Source material: blood. This chain uses TRBV5-1 with TRBJ2-1; TRBD1 is a possible D gene (6 bases). The receptor comes from a male donor with papillary thyroid cancer or a benign thyroid nodule (not recorded which). Some clones in this sample may be carry-over from other donors' samples. CDR3 nucleotides: TGCGCCAGCAGCTCCGGACAGAATTACTACAATGAGCAGTTCTTC. Translation gives CASSSGQNYYNEQFF.